This TCR beta chain was identified in a study of radiotherapy plus CTLA-4 blockade in lung cancer (dated by TCRdb to 2016 to 2019). With regard to the full study: Objective responses occurred in 18% of enrolled patients, and just over 30% achieved disease control. Here is what the overall study found, with its caveats: Early dynamic changes in blood T cell clones, together with increased serum interferon-beta after radiation, were reported as the strongest predictors of response. TCR clones derived from tumors expanded in peripheral blood after treatment with radiotherapy and ipilimumab.

The CDR3 runs 15 amino acids, cysteine and phenylalanine included. Kept here is only the CDR3 DNA, which spans 45 bases and is read in frame from base 1. The germline V gene encodes CDR1 SGHVS and CDR2 FQNEAQ. The V and J ends are trimmed by 5 bases and 2 bases, leaving 15 bases between them. As concerns this clone: Its binding antigen is unknown. Per-base quality was not reported, and no clone a single base away is much larger than it.

Focal radiation therapy combined with CTLA-4 blockade (ipilimumab) was tested in patients with chemo-refractory metastatic non-small-cell lung cancer. Library preparation used the immunoSEQ multiplex PCR assay. TCRdb limited this immuneACCESS table to in-frame rearrangements with V and J called. A share of clones is missing; checked studies link under half to unresolved V genes, and the rest is unexplained. The sample table records about 68,000 clones; 65% to 80% of these occur just once. The top ten clones comprise roughly 10% of the sample. This TCR was recovered from a human donor with non-small cell lung cancer who had a complete response to radiotherapy plus ipilimumab. Recombination connected TRBV7-8 to TRBJ2-5, with a weak D call of TRBD1 (6 bases match). The sample in question was peripheral blood, obtained from a patient treated with radiotherapy plus ipilimumab. The CDR3 protein is CASSLGQTSQETQYF. In nucleotide form, the sequence is TGTGCCAGCAGCCTGGGACAAACATCTCAAGAGACCCAGTACTTC. Reference TRBV7-8 and TRBJ2-5 genes cover what lies past the CDR3, so the full variable domain is GAGVSQSPRYKVAKRGQDVALRCDPISGHVSLFWYQQALGQGPEFLTYFQNEAQLDKSGLPSDRFFAERPEGSVSTLKIQRTQQEDSAVYLCASSLGQTSQETQYFGPGTRLLVL.